The source of this TCR beta chain is a study of siplizumab effects on memory and regulatory T cells. Findings of the study overall: On average, 68.8% of mappable alloreactive CD4+ clones were Treg-derived under siplizumab, against about 25% in controls.

The germline V gene encodes CDR1 LNHDA and CDR2 SQIVND (reference sequence). Trimming took 3 bases from V and 8 from J; bases not matched to a gene: 8. The CDR3 extends over 14 amino acids. The table came from immunoSEQ multiplex PCR; TCRdb's copy has only in-frame clones and leaves some out. The sample carries more than 45,000 clones, about 97% recorded once. On this clone itself: Its antigen is currently unknown.

Material for sequencing was naive CD4+ T cells sorted from blood. The TCR comes from a human donor in good health. The chain has TRBV19 and TRBJ1-2, with 8 nucleotides matching TRBD1. The CDR3 region is CASSIGQGAGGYTF. CDR3 nucleotides: TGTGCCAGTAGTATCGGGCAGGGGGCCGGGGGCTACACCTTC.